The following is a T cell receptor beta chain sequence with its context. Within the sample, other DNA sequences also encode this same CDR3. The data derive from a study of T cell responses to AZD1222 COVID-19 vaccine. Germline V lookup: CDR1 ENHRY, CDR2 SYGVKD. V was cut by 3 bases and J by 4 bases, with 12 bases left in between. The CDR3 runs 14 residues. Measured with immunoSEQ multiplex PCR; TCRdb has only the in-frame clones, and not every one. The repertoire holds 160,000 or so clones, with over 75% as singletons. The rearrangement links TRBV10-3 to TRBJ1-1, with D possibly being TRBD1 (5 bases). This TCR came from an adult who received the AZD1222 COVID-19 vaccine. Sequencing was performed on peripheral blood, taken 28 days after the second AZD1222 dose. The DNA of the CDR3 is TGTGCCATCAGTGAAAGGCAGGGAGGCACTGAAGCTTTCTTT. This sequence encodes CAISERQGGTEAFF.